The 24 T cell receptor beta chains reported below all come from one sample, sequenced in a study of T cell repertoires in cytomegalovirus infection. TCRdb analysed the reads with MiXCR anew, one entry per CDR3 protein. The table includes under 850,000 distinct CDR3 sequences, roughly 36% detected once. The sample consisted of PBMCs. The receptors were sampled from a human donor in good health (CMV status not recorded). Some clones in this sample may be carry-over from other donors' samples.

This clonotype was recorded many times. The gene calls are TRBV7-6 and TRBJ2-3, with 12 bases that match TRBD2. With V trimmed by 6 bases and J by 3 bases, 10 bases remained unmatched. The CDR3 has 17 residues. Germline V gives CDR1 SGHVS, CDR2 FNYEAQ. CDR3 sequence: CASSQELAGGGTDTQYF. The CDR3 DNA sequence: TGTGCCAGCAGTCAAGAACTAGCGGGGGGAGGAACAGATACGCAGTATTTT.

The V and J genes are TRBV5-6 and TRBJ1-1; D is ambiguous. CDR3 size: 12 residues. The germline V gene encodes CDR1 SGHDT and CDR2 YYEEEE. The ends were cut back, 3 bases at V and 7 bases at J, with 10 bases in the middle. The CDR3 DNA follows: TGTGCCAGCAGCTCCCTGACTTATGAAGCTTTCTTT. Its translation: CASSSLTYEAFF.

The chain joins TRBV19 to TRBJ1-4; TRBD1 matches at 7 bases. The trim removed 6 bases at V and 4 bases at J, leaving 8 bases unmatched. Germline assignment: CDR1 LNHDA and CDR2 SQIVND (reference sequence). This CDR3 is 15 amino acids long. The DNA of the CDR3 is TGTGCCAGTAGCCCAGGGACAGTGAATAATGAAAAACTGTTTTTT. This gives the protein CASSPGTVNNEKLFF.

Regarding this clonotype: A read error may explain this, as a much larger clone is one base away. The chain is built from TRBV7-2 and TRBJ2-3; D possibly corresponds to TRBD1 (6 bases). The CDR3 extends over 17 amino acids. CDR1 is SGHTA and CDR2 is FQGNSA in the germline V gene. Trimming stripped 1 base from V and 2 bases from J, with 16 bases between. CDR3 DNA: TGTGCCAGCAGCTTAGATAGCTGGGGGCTAAACACAGATACGCAGTATTTT. It is translated as CASSLDSWGLNTDTQYF.

About this clonotype: The conserved closing phenylalanine or tryptophan is absent in this CDR3, likely reflecting a read error. The chain is built from TRBV6-2 or TRBV6-3 and TRBJ2-1; a possible D gene is TRBD2 (5 bases). CDR1 and CDR2 from the germline V gene are MNHEY and SVGEGT. This CDR3 region has 14 residues. V was cut by 4 bases and J by 4 bases, with 11 bases left in between. CDR3 amino acids: CASSLIREYNEQFL. The CDR3 region has the DNA TGTGCCAGCAGTTTGATTCGGGAATACAATGAGCAGTTCTTA.

This clonotype was counted once. CDR3 DNA sequence: TGTGCCAGCAGTGCCGGGACAACCCCCAATGGGATGAACACTGAAGCTTTCTTT. Its protein is CASSAGTTPNGMNTEAFF. The rearrangement links TRBV2 to TRBJ1-1, with D possibly TRBD1 on 6 matching bases. This CDR3 region has 18 residues. From germline, CDR1 is SNHLY and CDR2 FYNNEI. The germline V and J ends were trimmed by 4 bases and 0 bases, with 21 bases remaining between them.

This clonotype occurred a few times. This chain joins TRBV28 and TRBJ1-2; maybe TRBD1 (5 bases). The V gene's germline CDR1 is MDHEN and CDR2 SYDVKM. The CDR3 spans 16 residues. The ends were cut back, 3 bases at V and 1 base at J, with 15 bases in the middle. The CDR3 nucleotides read TGTGCCAGCAGTTTGGGGCAAGTCTATTATAACTATGGCTACACCTTC. Protein: CASSLGQVYYNYGYTF.

DNA of the CDR3: TGTGCCAGCAGTTATAACAGGGGGCGCGGAGGAGGTGGCTACACCTTC. Its translation: CASSYNRGRGGGGYTF. The V gene is TRBV28, the J gene TRBJ1-2; 9 nucleotides agree with TRBD1. In germline, CDR1 is MDHEN, CDR2 SYDVKM. The CDR3 is made up of 16 amino acids. J lost 7 bases, V lost 4 bases, and 13 bases had no gene match.

This clonotype was picked up a small number of times. The chain links TRBV7-2 to TRBJ1-6; D is perhaps TRBD1 (5 bases). The CDR3 loop spans 17 amino acids. Between the trimmed V and J ends, which lost 1 base and 7 bases, there was a span of 17 bases. In germline, CDR1 is SGHTA, CDR2 FQGNSA. CDR3 amino acids: CASSLGGGLILNSPLHF. CDR3 sequence (DNA): TGTGCCAGCAGCTTAGGGGGGGGACTAATTCTCAATTCACCCCTCCACTTT.

The V and J genes are TRBV19 and TRBJ1-2; 7 nucleotides agree with TRBD1. The CDR3 contains 13 residues. Trimming took 9 bases from V and 4 from J; bases not matched to a gene: 8. Per the germline V gene, CDR1 is LNHDA and CDR2 is SQIVND (reference sequence). As DNA, the CDR3 is TGTGCCAGCTGGGACAGTGGGAGCTATGGCTACACCTTC. This encodes CASWDSGSYGYTF. Based on the CDR3 plus reference TRBV19 and TRBJ1-2, the full variable domain is DGGITQSPKYLFRKEGQNVTLSCEQNLNHDAMYWYRQDPGQGLRLIYYSQIVNDFQKGDIAEGYSVSREKKESFPLTVTSAQKNPTAFYLCASWDSGSYGYTFGSGTRLTVV.

This chain uses TRBV20-1 with TRBJ2-5, with 10 nucleotides matching TRBD2. Trimming removed 2 bases from V and 2 bases from J; junction bases left unmatched: 2. The germline V gene encodes CDR1 DFQATT and CDR2 SNEGSKA (reference sequence). This CDR3 contains 14 residues. The CDR3 is CSARKREGQETQYF. CDR3 DNA: TGCAGTGCTAGAAAGCGGGAGGGTCAAGAGACCCAGTACTTC.

The V call is TRBV6-1, the J call TRBJ2-7; D uncertain. The CDR3 is made up of 11 amino acids. The germline V and J ends were trimmed by 2 bases and 7 bases, with 6 bases remaining between them. CDR1 MNHNS and CDR2 SASEGT come from the germline V gene. The CDR3 region is CASSETGEQYF. CDR3 sequence (DNA): TGTGCCAGCAGTGAAACGGGTGAGCAGTACTTC.

This clonotype showed up just a few times. The V call is TRBV2, the J call TRBJ2-1; no clear D gene. Germline V gene sequence: CDR1 SNHLY, CDR2 FYNNEI. The CDR3 contains 15 residues. Trimming pared 5 bases from V and 3 bases from J, leaving 14 bases between. The CDR3 loop reads CASSRDAADYNEQFF. CDR3 nucleotide sequence: TGTGCCAGCAGTAGAGATGCGGCGGACTACAATGAGCAGTTCTTC.

V is TRBV12-3 or TRBV12-4 and J is TRBJ1-1, with D possibly being TRBD1 (5 bases). V lost 4 bases, J lost 12 bases, and 12 bases lay in between. The CDR3 extends over 11 amino acids. In DNA form, the CDR3 reads TGTGCCAGCAGTTCTGGGGGGAGGACTTTCTTT. Its protein is CASSSGGRTFF.

The chain joins TRBV11-3 to TRBJ2-7, with D possibly being TRBD1 or TRBD2 (5 bases each). There are 14 residues in the CDR3. Germline V gives CDR1 SGHNT, CDR2 YENEEA. The ends were cut back, 4 bases at V and 2 bases at J, with 12 bases in the middle. The chain's CDR3 is CASSSRDVPYEQYF. The CDR3 region has the DNA TGTGCCAGCAGCTCCCGGGACGTCCCCTACGAGCAGTACTTC.

Only a few counts were recorded for this clonotype. The CDR3 nucleotides read TGTGCCAGCAGTTCGGGGGGAAGTGAAAAACTGTTTTTT. This sequence encodes CASSSGGSEKLFF. This chain links TRBV12-3 or TRBV12-4 with TRBJ1-4; possibly TRBD1 for D (5 bases). CDR3 size: 13 residues. The germline V and J ends were trimmed by 4 bases and 7 bases, with 10 bases remaining between them.

About this clonotype itself: This clone may be a read error of a much larger clone one base away. The CDR3 does not close with the conserved phenylalanine or tryptophan, likely indicating a read error. This chain uses TRBV7-2 with TRBJ2-7; TRBD2 aligns across 9 bases. The CDR3 covers 15 residues. CDR1 SGHTA and CDR2 FQGNSA come from the germline V gene. V dropped 5 bases and J dropped 4; count of bases not matched to a gene: 9. The DNA for the CDR3 is TGTGCCAGCAGCCCGCTGACTAGCGGAGGGTACGAGCAGTACTTA. As protein: CASSPLTSGGYEQYL.

The V and J genes are TRBV24-1 and TRBJ2-3; a weak D match, TRBD1 (5 bases). Germline CDR1 and CDR2: KGHDR and SFDVKD. The CDR3 has 14 residues. Trimming shortened V by 3 bases and J by 4 bases, and 10 bases separated the two germline ends. This CDR3 is CATSDPQGADTQYF. The CDR3 nucleotides read TGTGCCACCAGTGATCCTCAGGGCGCAGATACGCAGTATTTT.

In its sample, this clonotype was seen a few times. CDR3 DNA sequence: TGTGCCAGCAGCCAAGGTAGCGGGGGCCAAGAGACCCAGTACTTC. Its protein is CASSQGSGGQETQYF. The V and J genes are TRBV6-5 and TRBJ2-5; the match to TRBD2 covers 9 bases. The CDR3 is 15 residues long. Germline-derived CDR1 and CDR2 are MNHEY and SVGAGI. V lost 6 bases to trimming and J lost 1 base; unmatched junction nucleotides: 6.

CDR3 residues: CASSGPREYWSTEAFF. CDR3 DNA: TGTGCCAGCAGTGGCCCCCGGGAATATTGGTCCACTGAAGCTTTCTTT. The chain joins TRBV12-3 or TRBV12-4 to TRBJ1-1; no clear D. CDR3 length: 16 residues. With 5 bases removed from V and 4 bases from J, the gap between germline ends came to 20 bases.

The chain is built from TRBV4-1 and TRBJ1-3, with D unresolved. Per the germline V gene, CDR1 is MGHRA and CDR2 is YSYEKL. This CDR3 is built from 15 residues. V lost 6 bases and J 0 bases, leaving 12 bases between the germline ends. The CDR3 coding sequence is TGCGCCAGCAGTCCTGCACTGAACTCTGGAAACACCATATATTTT. As protein: CASSPALNSGNTIYF.

As DNA, the CDR3 is TGTGCCAGCAGTTTAAAAATGGTCGGGCCCCGTTCCTACGAGCAGTACTTC. Translation gives CASSLKMVGPRSYEQYF. This chain connects TRBV28 to TRBJ2-7; no reliable D call. CDR3 length: 17 amino acids. Looked up from germline, CDR1 is MDHEN and CDR2 is SYDVKM. V gave up 2 bases and J gave up 1 base, with 18 bases separating them. The full variable domain, in which reference TRBV28 and TRBJ2-7 provide the parts outside the CDR3, is DVKVTQSSRYLVKRTGEKVFLECVQDMDHENMFWYRQDPGLGLRLIYFSYDVKMKEKGDIPEGYSVSREKKERFSLILESASTNQTSMYLCASSLKMVGPRSYEQYFGPGTRLTVT.

The chain couples TRBV6-6 to TRBJ2-3, with TRBD1 matching 7 bases. The CDR3 contains 14 residues. V lost 5 bases, J lost 5 bases, and 7 bases stayed unmatched. The V gene's germline CDR1 is MNHNY and CDR2 SVGAGI (reference sequence). CDR3 sequence (DNA): TGTGCCAGCAGTACTCCGGGACAGAGAGATACGCAGTATTTT. This gives the protein CASSTPGQRDTQYF.

A note on this clonotype: Since the CDR3 does not end with the conserved phenylalanine or tryptophan, this likely comes from a read error. Because the CDR3's place on the DNA is in doubt, the DNA is left out and the CDR3 is given as listed by TCRdb. The chain has TRBV7-4 and TRBJ2-1; the DNA was not used to check the table's D call, TRBD2. The CDR3 has 14 amino acids, counting both end residues. Germline CDR1 is SGHVT and CDR2 is SQSDAQ. The CDR3 sequence is CASSARTSGNEQFL.